The 23 T cell receptor beta chains reported below all come from one sample, sequenced in a study of response to subunit inactivated influenza vaccine. TCRdb processed the RT-PCR reads anew with MiXCR; each CDR3 protein has one entry. The repertoire consists of 700,000 to 800,000 distinct CDR3 sequences, with 15% to 20% occurring once and the leading ten covering 11%. This material consisted of PBMCs from blood, taken more than 4 days after vaccination. The origin of the receptors is a man between 45 and 60 years old who received an inactivated influenza vaccine.

This chain connects TRBV7-6 to TRBJ2-2; TRBD2 agrees at 12 bases. Losses at the gene ends were 8 bases for V and 4 bases for J; bases not matched to a gene: 8. The length of the CDR3 is 16 residues. Per germline, CDR1 SGHVS and CDR2 FNYEAQ. This chain's CDR3 is CASGAGLAGITGELFF. CDR3 DNA: TGTGCCAGCGGGGCTGGACTAGCGGGGATCACCGGGGAGCTGTTTTTT.

The V and J genes are TRBV19 and TRBJ2-7; D unresolved. The germline V gene has CDR1 LNHDA and CDR2 SQIVND (reference sequence). Trimming left V 1 base short and J 5 bases short, with 9 bases between. The CDR3 length is 13 residues. CDR3 sequence: CASSIAQMNEQYF. The CDR3 DNA is TGTGCCAGTAGTATAGCTCAAATGAACGAGCAGTACTTC.

In its sample, this clonotype was seen a few times. The chain uses TRBV10-3 and TRBJ2-4, with TRBD2 matching 7 bases. The CDR3 extends over 16 amino acids. V was clipped by 5 bases and J by 3 bases; unmatched bases: 10. CDR1 is ENHRY and CDR2 is SYGVKD in the germline V gene. Written as DNA, the CDR3 is TGTGCCATCAGTAATCTAGCTAGGGAGGGCAAAAACATTCAGTACTTC. Its translation is CAISNLAREGKNIQYF.

The J gene is TRBJ1-2, the V gene TRBV20-1; possible D gene TRBD1, 6 bases. In germline, CDR1 is DFQATT, CDR2 SNEGSKA (reference sequence). Trimming pared 3 bases from V and 0 bases from J, leaving 11 bases between. The CDR3 runs 14 residues. The CDR3 DNA sequence: TGCAGTGCTAGTCGGGGACACCCTAACTATGGCTACACCTTC. This gives the protein CSASRGHPNYGYTF.

This chain connects TRBV20-1 to TRBJ2-3; D tentatively reads TRBD1 or TRBD2 (6 bases each). CDR1 DFQATT and CDR2 SNEGSKA come from the germline V gene (reference sequence). The CDR3 totals 16 residues. The V gene lost 0 bases and the J gene lost 1 base, with 14 bases spanning the gap. CDR3 region: CSARESAGHRTDTQYF. CDR3 bases: TGCAGTGCTAGAGAATCCGCGGGACACCGCACAGATACGCAGTATTTT.

The chain is built from TRBV4-3 and TRBJ1-5; D is possibly TRBD1 (6 bases). Trimming cost V 1 base and J 7 bases, with 11 bases left between them. The CDR3 spans 14 residues. Germline V gives CDR1 LGHNA, CDR2 YSLEER. The DNA for the CDR3 is TGCGCCAGCAGCCAAGGTCCAGGGGAACAGCCCCAGCATTTT. It encodes CASSQGPGEQPQHF.

V and J are TRBV20-1 and TRBJ1-2; 9 nucleotides align to TRBD1. CDR3 length: 15 amino acids. Germline CDR1 reads DFQATT; CDR2 reads SNEGSKA (reference sequence). Losses at the gene ends were 3 bases for V and 8 bases for J; bases not matched to a gene: 13. The DNA of the CDR3 is TGCAGTGCTAGTGCTTTCGCCGACAGGGGGGAAGGCTACACCTTC. Protein sequence: CSASAFADRGEGYTF.

This clonotype has just a few counts. The chain is built from TRBV18 and TRBJ2-2, with D perhaps matching TRBD2 (5 bases). This CDR3 region has 16 residues. V lost 0 bases, J lost 1 base, and 9 bases lay in between. The germline gives CDR1 KGHSH, CDR2 LQKENI. DNA of the CDR3: TGTGCCAGCTCACCACCCCTAGCCGTGAACACCGGGGAGCTGTTTTTT. Translating it yields CASSPPLAVNTGELFF.

This clonotype was counted many times. The chain has TRBV6-2 or TRBV6-3 and TRBJ1-2; 8 bases line up with TRBD1. Germline-derived CDR1 and CDR2 are MNHEY and SVGEGT. The CDR3 covers 14 residues. Trimming cost V 2 bases and J 4 bases; bases outside gene matches: 3. CDR3 bases: TGTGCCAGCAGTTACCAGGGGGCGTCCTATGGCTACACCTTC. Its protein product is CASSYQGASYGYTF.

This clonotype occurred a few times. The V call is TRBV5-6, the J call TRBJ1-1; D uncertain. This CDR3 has 16 residues. The V end lost 0 bases, the J end lost 1 base, and 13 bases lay between the germline ends. CDR1 and CDR2 (germline): SGHDT, YYEEEE. Here the CDR3 reads CASSLARSLGNTEAFF. The DNA of the CDR3 is TGTGCCAGCAGCTTGGCCCGGAGTTTAGGGAACACTGAAGCTTTCTTT.

The V gene is TRBV5-1, the J gene TRBJ1-2; the D gene is possibly TRBD1 (6 bases). This CDR3 has 13 residues. V was trimmed by 0 bases and J by 8 bases, leaving 11 bases between them. Per germline, CDR1 SGHRS and CDR2 YFSETQ. This CDR3 is CASSLVTGTGYTF. For the CDR3, the DNA is TGCGCCAGCAGCTTGGTAACAGGGACAGGCTACACCTTC. Full variable domain (rest looked up from reference TRBV5-1 and TRBJ1-2): KAGVTQTPRYLIKTRGQQVTLSCSPISGHRSVSWYQQTPGQGLQFLFEYFSETQRNKGNFPGRFSGRQFSNSRSEMNVSTLELGDSALYLCASSLVTGTGYTFGSGTRLTVV.

This clonotype was picked up a small number of times. This sequence joins TRBV4-3 and TRBJ2-7; D possibly corresponds to TRBD2 (6 bases). The CDR3 totals 14 residues. Trimming shortened V by 1 base and J by 7 bases, and 14 bases separated the two germline ends. Germline assignment: CDR1 LGHNA and CDR2 YSLEER. Here the CDR3 reads CASSQVEGLGEQYF. CDR3 nucleotide sequence: TGCGCCAGCAGCCAAGTAGAGGGACTGGGGGAGCAGTACTTC.

This clonotype was seen repeatedly, ten times or more. V gene TRBV20-1 combines with J gene TRBJ2-7; TRBD2 aligns across 7 bases. Germline V gives CDR1 DFQATT, CDR2 SNEGSKA (reference sequence). V shed 0 bases and J 3 bases; nucleotides not matched to a gene: 8. The CDR3 spans 15 residues. The CDR3 protein is CSARDLRTSVYEQYF. The CDR3 coding sequence is TGCAGTGCTAGAGATCTGAGGACTAGTGTCTACGAGCAGTACTTC.

The chain couples TRBV5-1 to TRBJ2-7; the D gene is possibly TRBD1 (7 bases). V was trimmed by 0 bases and J by 0 bases, leaving 19 bases between them. Per germline, CDR1 SGHRS and CDR2 YFSETQ. The CDR3 runs 18 residues. CDR3 nucleotides: TGCGCCAGCAGCTTGGTTTATCAGGGGGGCCCAACCTCCTACGAGCAGTACTTC. Protein sequence: CASSLVYQGGPTSYEQYF.

This clonotype was seen ten or more times. The CDR3 DNA reads TGTGCCAGCAGCTTTACGAACACCGGGGAGCTGTTTTTT. This gives the protein CASSFTNTGELFF. The genes are TRBV9 and TRBJ2-2; D gene unclear. The CDR3 runs to 13 residues. V was trimmed by 4 bases and J by 0 bases, leaving 4 bases between them. The germline gives CDR1 SGDLS, CDR2 YYNGEE. The full variable domain, rest sourced from reference TRBV9 and TRBJ2-2, is DSGVTQTPKHLITATGQRVTLRCSPRSGDLSVYWYQQSLDQGLQFLIQYYNGEERAKGNILERFSAQQFPDLHSELNLSSLELGDSALYFCASSFTNTGELFFGEGSRLTVL.

V usage is TRBV27 and J usage is TRBJ2-7, with 8 bases lining up with TRBD2. J gave up 4 bases and V 8 bases, and 13 bases lay outside the gene matches. Germline CDR1 is MNHEY and CDR2 is SMNVEV (reference sequence). The CDR3 runs 15 residues. Written as DNA, the CDR3 is TGTGCCAGCGGTACAGCGGGAGTGAGTCGGTACGAGCAGTACTTC. As protein: CASGTAGVSRYEQYF.

The rearrangement links TRBV6-1 to TRBJ2-1; possibly TRBD1 for D (5 bases). Germline V CDR1 and CDR2: MNHNS, SASEGT. Trimming shortened V by 2 bases and J by 10 bases, and 12 bases separated the two germline ends. The CDR3 spans 13 residues. CDR3 in DNA: TGTGCCAGCAGTGAAACGGGCAGGGCAGAGCAGTTCTTC. This codes for CASSETGRAEQFF.

The sample holds a few counts of this clonotype. This chain connects TRBV19 to TRBJ2-5; D is possibly TRBD1 or TRBD2 (5 bases each). The V end lost 7 bases, the J end lost 2 bases, and 20 bases lay between the germline ends. CDR3 length: 16 amino acids. Germline V lookup: CDR1 LNHDA, CDR2 SQIVND (reference sequence). The CDR3 nucleotides read TGTGCCAGTACACTTACGGGGCAGGCGCAACAAGAGACCCAGTACTTC. Translated, it gives CASTLTGQAQQETQYF.

This clonotype was detected a few times. The rearrangement uses TRBV7-3 and TRBJ2-1; the D gene is possibly TRBD1 (6 bases). The germline V gene has CDR1 SGHTA and CDR2 FQGTGA. The CDR3 extends over 16 amino acids. V lost 3 bases and J lost 0, with 12 bases in between. The CDR3 spells CASSFWGTPSYNEQFF. CDR3 nucleotide sequence: TGTGCCAGCAGCTTTTGGGGGACACCCTCCTACAATGAGCAGTTCTTC.

The genes are TRBV9 and TRBJ2-3, with 14 positions matching TRBD2. The germline V gene encodes CDR1 SGDLS and CDR2 YYNGEE. CDR3 length equals 18 residues. With 0 bases clipped from V and 2 bases from J, the junction kept 5 bases outside the gene matches. The chain's CDR3 is CASSVAGTSGRVTDTQYF. DNA for the CDR3: TGTGCCAGCAGCGTAGCCGGGACTAGCGGGAGAGTCACAGATACGCAGTATTTT.

V gene TRBV5-1 combines with J gene TRBJ2-5, with TRBD1 identical over 10 bases. V lost 0 bases to trimming and J lost 4 bases; unmatched junction nucleotides: 6. This CDR3 region has 16 residues. Germline CDR1 and CDR2: SGHRS and YFSETQ. The CDR3 DNA sequence: TGCGCCAGCAGCTTGGCGACAGGGGGCAATGGAGAGACCCAGTACTTC. This gives the protein CASSLATGGNGETQYF.

This clonotype was detected ten times or more. The rearrangement uses TRBV20-1 and TRBJ2-7; 8 bases are shared with TRBD2. V was pared by 0 bases and J by 12 bases, with 10 bases of the junction left unmatched. Germline-derived CDR1 and CDR2 are DFQATT and SNEGSKA (reference sequence). The CDR3 contains 13 residues. The CDR3, as DNA: TGCAGTGCTAGAGATTCGTCGGGAGGGCCCCCGTACTTC. Translated: CSARDSSGGPPYF.

The chain is built from TRBV5-4 and TRBJ1-2; unclear D gene. CDR1 and CDR2 (germline): SGHNT, YYREEE (reference sequence). V was shortened by 0 bases and J by 2 bases, with 8 bases between the two germline ends. The CDR3 covers 14 residues. CDR3 region: CASSLDGINYGYTF. The CDR3 coding sequence is TGTGCCAGCAGCTTGGACGGAATCAACTATGGCTACACCTTC.